The 30 T cell receptor beta chains below come from one sample, sequenced in a study of monozygotic twins with cystic fibrosis. Produced via immunoSEQ multiplex PCR; TCRdb's table is partial and in-frame only. The repertoire holds 20,000 to 30,000 clones, with approximately 96% as singletons. Sequencing was performed on blood. The receptor set was obtained from a girl aged 2 to 9 with cystic fibrosis.

This clone was seen a single time. This sequence joins TRBV6-5 and TRBJ2-1; 10 bases fit TRBD2. Germline lookup yields CDR1 MNHEY and CDR2 SVGAGI. This CDR3 comprises 14 residues. J was trimmed by 2 bases and V by 8 bases; bases with no gene match: 3. CDR3 in amino acids: CASQGLAAYNEQFF. The CDR3 region has the DNA TGTGCCAGCCAAGGACTAGCGGCCTACAATGAGCAGTTCTTC.

The V and J genes are TRBV7-9 and TRBJ1-1, with D tentatively TRBD1 (5 bases). The CDR3 contains 12 residues. The germline gives CDR1 SEHNR, CDR2 FQNEAQ (reference sequence). Deletions cut 5 bases from V and 8 bases from J, with 12 bases between. This CDR3 is CASSPRGREAFF. The CDR3 region has the DNA TGTGCCAGCAGCCCCCGGGGGAGAGAAGCTTTCTTT.

The V gene is TRBV29-1, the J gene TRBJ2-5; 12 nucleotides agree with TRBD2. The junction had 2 bases not matched to a gene; V was cut back by 2 bases and J by 4 bases. Germline loops: CDR1 SQVTM, CDR2 ANQGSEA. The CDR3 is made up of 14 amino acids. The CDR3 spells CSVELAGGGETQYF. The CDR3 nucleotides are TGCAGCGTTGAACTAGCGGGAGGGGGAGAGACCCAGTACTTC.

V gene TRBV18 combines with J gene TRBJ2-3, with D tentatively TRBD2 (5 bases). The CDR3 extends over 12 amino acids. V dropped 3 bases and J dropped 4 bases, with 5 bases sitting between them. Germline-derived CDR1 and CDR2 are KGHSH and LQKENI. The CDR3 DNA follows: TGTGCCAGCTCACCCGGGGCAGATACGCAGTATTTT. Protein: CASSPGADTQYF.

The J gene is TRBJ2-7, the V gene TRBV7-2, with unresolved D. V was trimmed by 3 bases and J by 0 bases, leaving 0 bases between them. This CDR3 has 11 residues. In germline, CDR1 is SGHTA, CDR2 FQGNSA. The CDR3 DNA follows: TGTGCCAGCAGCTTCTCCTACGAGCAGTACTTC. Its translation is CASSFSYEQYF.

This clone is a singleton in its sample. The chain is built from TRBV6-6 and TRBJ1-1; 7 bases are a match to TRBD1. V lost 5 bases and J lost 0; bases outside the gene matches: 9. Looked up from germline, CDR1 is MNHNY and CDR2 is SVGAGI (reference sequence). The CDR3 sequence is 16 residues long. CDR3 sequence: CASSQIRGQMNTEAFF. In nucleotides, the CDR3 is TGTGCCAGCAGTCAGATCCGGGGACAGATGAACACTGAAGCTTTCTTT.

The chain uses TRBV6-5 and TRBJ2-1; 12 nucleotides align to TRBD2. Germline lookup yields CDR1 MNHEY and CDR2 SVGAGI. There are 15 residues in the CDR3. V lost 5 bases and J lost 2; bases outside the gene matches: 1. The CDR3 DNA reads TGTGCCAGCAGTCTAGCGGGAGGGCCCTACAATGAGCAGTTCTTC. Translated: CASSLAGGPYNEQFF.

The gene calls are TRBV7-2 and TRBJ2-7; 11 bases are shared with TRBD1. This CDR3 is 13 amino acids long. CDR1 SGHTA and CDR2 FQGNSA come from the germline V gene. V trimming: 4 bases; J trimming: 6 bases; junction bases outside the gene matches: 2. CDR3 sequence (DNA): TGTGCCAGCAGCTCCGGGACAGGGGGCGAGCAGTACTTC. Translation: CASSSGTGGEQYF. Filled out from reference TRBV7-2 and TRBJ2-7, the complete variable domain reads GAGVSQSPSNKVTEKGKDVELRCDPISGHTALYWYRQSLGQGLEFLIYFQGNSAPDKSGLPSDRFSAERTGGSVSTLTIQRTQQEDSAVYLCASSSGTGGEQYFGPGTRLTVT.

The V gene is TRBV5-6, the J gene TRBJ2-7; maybe TRBD1 (6 bases). Germline-derived CDR1 and CDR2 are SGHDT and YYEEEE. CDR3 length equals 15 residues. The V and J ends lost 2 bases and 2 bases respectively, with 14 bases between them. CDR3 residues: CASSFFDRSPYEQYF. DNA of the CDR3: TGTGCCAGCAGCTTTTTCGACAGGAGCCCCTACGAGCAGTACTTC. Using reference TRBV5-6 and TRBJ2-7 for the parts outside the CDR3, the full variable domain is DAGVTQSPTHLIKTRGQQVTLRCSPKSGHDTVSWYQQALGQGPQFIFQYYEEEERQRGNFPDRFSGHQFPNYSSELNVNALLLGDSALYLCASSFFDRSPYEQYFGPGTRLTVT.

The chain couples TRBV4-2 to TRBJ2-7; the match to TRBD2 covers 9 bases. The CDR3 contains 13 residues. Germline values: CDR1 LGHNA, CDR2 YNFKEQ. V shed 1 base, J shed 9 bases, and the junction held 4 bases outside the gene matches. The chain's CDR3 is CASSQASGIGQYF. In DNA, the CDR3 is TGTGCCAGCAGCCAAGCTAGCGGGATCGGGCAGTACTTC.

The rearrangement joins TRBV28 to TRBJ1-2, with unresolved D. Germline assignment: CDR1 MDHEN and CDR2 SYDVKM. V was pared by 8 bases and J by 8 bases, with 12 bases between. The CDR3 length is 11 residues. The CDR3 nucleotides read TGTGCCAGCCGCGAGAGTATAGGCTACACCTTC. Its translation is CASRESIGYTF.

The chain uses TRBV7-2 and TRBJ2-7; 7 nucleotides match TRBD2. This CDR3 comprises 14 residues. The V gene's germline CDR1 is SGHTA and CDR2 FQGNSA. V lost 0 bases and J lost 1; bases outside the gene matches: 0. The DNA for the CDR3 is TGTGCCAGCAGCTTAGCGGGGGGGTCCTACGAGCAGTACTTC. Translated: CASSLAGGSYEQYF.

This chain connects TRBV6-4 to TRBJ1-4; 8 bases fit TRBD1. Trimming cost V 5 bases and J 9 bases; bases outside gene matches: 8. Germline CDR1 and CDR2: MRHNA and SNTAGT. This CDR3 contains 14 residues. The chain's CDR3 is CASSQQGGAKKLFF. For the CDR3, the DNA is TGTGCCAGCAGTCAACAGGGGGGGGCGAAAAAACTGTTTTTT.

This clone was observed a single time. The chain carries TRBV4-3 and TRBJ2-2, with D perhaps TRBD2 (6 bases). CDR1 is LGHNA and CDR2 is YSLEER in the germline V gene. The CDR3 consists of 15 residues. The V end was cut by 0 bases, the J end by 5 bases, with 10 bases between. The CDR3: CASSQEVRGTGELFF. In DNA, the CDR3 is TGCGCCAGCAGCCAAGAGGTACGGGGGACCGGGGAGCTGTTTTTT.

V usage is TRBV5-1 and J usage is TRBJ2-7; D may be TRBD2 (6 bases). Per germline, CDR1 SGHRS and CDR2 YFSETQ. The CDR3 spans 14 residues. V lost 0 bases and J 4 bases, leaving 11 bases between the germline ends. CDR3 in DNA: TGCGCCAGCAGCTTGGGCGGGACCGTTTACGAGCAGTACTTC. Translating gives CASSLGGTVYEQYF.

V usage is TRBV10-2 and J usage is TRBJ1-1; no definite D call. CDR1 is WSHSY, CDR2 SAAADI, per germline. The length of the CDR3 is 14 residues. V was pared by 7 bases and J by 1 base, with 13 bases between. The CDR3 loop reads CASNNGLRNTEAFF. DNA for the CDR3: TGCGCCAGCAATAACGGACTCCGGAACACTGAAGCTTTCTTT.

The chain employs TRBV6-5 and TRBJ1-2, with 7 bases aligning to TRBD1. This CDR3 spans 15 amino acids. CDR1 and CDR2 (germline): MNHEY, SVGAGI. Germline trimming cut 7 bases from V and 6 bases from J; bases unmatched to any gene: 14. The CDR3 protein is CASIKTMTGSDGYTF. CDR3 sequence (DNA): TGTGCCAGCATAAAGACAATGACAGGGTCGGATGGCTACACCTTC.

This clone appeared a single time. One end of the junction fails to match germline, which may point to a read error. The chain has TRBV5-4 and TRBJ2-7; 9 nucleotides line up with TRBD1. This CDR3 spans 12 amino acids. Germline assignment: CDR1 SGHNT and CDR2 YYREEE (reference sequence). The DNA for the CDR3 is TGTGCCAGCAGCCCCGATATGGGACAGGGTTCCTTC. Protein sequence: CASSPDMGQGSF.

The V gene is TRBV9, the J gene TRBJ2-1; TRBD2 matches 10 bases. The J segment lost 3 bases and the V segment lost 3 bases, leaving 3 bases of the junction unmatched. The CDR3 length is 15 residues. CDR1 is SGDLS and CDR2 is YYNGEE in the germline V gene. The CDR3 sequence: CASSAGLASYNEQFF. The CDR3 region has the DNA TGTGCCAGCAGCGCGGGACTAGCGAGCTACAATGAGCAGTTCTTC.

This clone was picked up a small number of times. The J gene is TRBJ1-2, the V gene TRBV6-1; D is ambiguous. The ends were cut back, 0 bases at V and 8 bases at J, with 13 bases in the middle. From germline, CDR1 is MNHNS and CDR2 SASEGT. This CDR3 is 14 amino acids long. The CDR3 spells CASSEASRSQGYTF. The CDR3 coding sequence is TGTGCCAGCAGTGAAGCGTCGAGGTCTCAAGGCTACACCTTC.

This chain links TRBV27 with TRBJ1-1; D gene ambiguous. V gave up 3 bases and J gave up 0 bases, with 8 bases separating them. The CDR3 is 14 residues long. The germline V gene encodes CDR1 MNHEY and CDR2 SMNVEV (reference sequence). In DNA, the CDR3 is TGTGCCAGCAGTTTCCGAGGGATGAACACTGAAGCTTTCTTT. This encodes CASSFRGMNTEAFF.

This rearrangement joins TRBV4-1 to TRBJ2-7; maybe TRBD1 (6 bases). The CDR3 has 13 residues. Trimming took 5 bases from V and 1 from J, leaving 9 bases between them. CDR1 and CDR2 (germline): MGHRA, YSYEKL. In nucleotides, the CDR3 is TGCGCCAGCAGCTCGGGACATTCCTACGAGCAGTACTTC. Encoded protein: CASSSGHSYEQYF.

V usage is TRBV10-2 and J usage is TRBJ1-5; no clear D. V was trimmed by 3 bases and J by 4 bases, leaving 7 bases between them. Germline V gene lookup returns CDR1 WSHSY and CDR2 SAAADI. The CDR3 consists of 13 residues. The CDR3 region has the DNA TGCGCCAGCAGTGAATTAGGGAATCAGCCCCAGCATTTT. Translated, it gives CASSELGNQPQHF.

The chain has TRBV19 and TRBJ1-5; tentatively, D is TRBD1 (6 bases). The CDR3 is 14 residues long. Germline CDR1 is LNHDA and CDR2 is SQIVND (reference sequence). Trimming left V 7 bases short and J 5 bases short, with 15 bases between. CDR3 sequence reads: CASNSDRRYQPQHF. The DNA of the CDR3 is TGTGCCAGTAACAGCGACAGGCGATATCAGCCCCAGCATTTT.

The chain couples TRBV14 to TRBJ2-7, with 7 bases that match TRBD1. V dropped 4 bases and J dropped 3; count of bases not matched to a gene: 9. Germline V gene data show CDR1 as SGHDN and CDR2 as FVKESK. This CDR3 spans 15 amino acids. CDR3 protein: CASSRKDRKDYEQYF. The CDR3 nucleotides read TGTGCCAGCAGCCGTAAGGACAGGAAGGACTACGAGCAGTACTTC. The whole variable domain, remainder taken from reference TRBV14 and TRBJ2-7, is EAGVTQFPSHSVIEKGQTVTLRCDPISGHDNLYWYRRVMGKEIKFLLHFVKESKQDESGMPNNRFLAERTGGTYSTLKVQPAELEDSGVYFCASSRKDRKDYEQYFGPGTRLTVT.

The V call is TRBV6-5, the J call TRBJ2-7; the match to TRBD1 covers 9 bases. Looked up from germline, CDR1 is MNHEY and CDR2 is SVGAGI. V was clipped by 6 bases and J by 5 bases; unmatched bases: 8. The CDR3 is 14 residues long. Here the CDR3 reads CASSRGQGSHEQYF. The CDR3 nucleotides read TGTGCCAGCAGCAGGGGACAGGGTTCGCACGAGCAGTACTTC.

This chain links TRBV5-1 with TRBJ1-1; D ambiguous. With 5 bases removed from V and 3 bases from J, the gap between germline ends came to 14 bases. The CDR3 covers 14 residues. CDR1 is SGHRS and CDR2 is YFSETQ in the germline V gene. The CDR3 DNA follows: TGCGCCAGCAGTATTCGGGGTTCGGACACTGAAGCTTTCTTT. Protein sequence: CASSIRGSDTEAFF.

The rearrangement joins TRBV25-1 to TRBJ2-5; 9 positions agree with TRBD1. The V segment lost 4 bases and the J segment 3 bases; nucleotides outside the gene matches: 9. Per germline, CDR1 MGHDK and CDR2 SYGVNS. CDR3 length: 16 residues. DNA of the CDR3: TGTGCCAGCAGTGCCTCCGGGACAGGGACGAAAGAGACCCAGTACTTC. Encoded protein: CASSASGTGTKETQYF.

V and J are TRBV6-1 and TRBJ2-7; 7 bases map to TRBD2. This CDR3 contains 15 residues. V dropped 2 bases and J dropped 7; count of bases not matched to a gene: 11. CDR1 and CDR2 (germline): MNHNS, SASEGT. The CDR3 DNA is TGTGCCAGCAGTGAATGGGACTACGCGGTCTTGGAGCAGTACTTC. Its protein is CASSEWDYAVLEQYF.

J is TRBJ2-2 and V is TRBV15; D remains unclear. The V gene's germline CDR1 is LNHNV and CDR2 YYDKDF (reference sequence). This CDR3 contains 14 residues. Trimming removed 3 bases at V and 1 base at J, with 6 bases between. The CDR3 region has the DNA TGTGCCACCAGCAGGATGAGGAACACCGGGGAGCTGTTTTTT. Translating it yields CATSRMRNTGELFF. The full variable domain, its missing parts supplied by reference TRBV15 and TRBJ2-2, is DAMVIQNPRYQVTQFGKPVTLSCSQTLNHNVMYWYQQKSSQAPKLLFHYYDKDFNNEADTPDNFQSRRPNTSFCFLDIRSPGLGDTAMYLCATSRMRNTGELFFGEGSRLTVL.